The T cell receptor beta chain under discussion was sequenced for a study of tumor and adjacent non-tumor tissue in lung cancer. No cell sorting was done before RNA was extracted from the tissue. Distant lung tissue was collected more than 3 cm away from the tumor edge. Chemotherapy-naive patients with new lung cancer underwent thoracic surgery in China, August–late 2014. In this sample, this clonotype turned up many times. Antigen unknown. Germline lookup yields CDR1 MNHNS and CDR2 SASEGT. Trimming cost V 5 bases and J 6 bases; bases outside gene matches: 10. CDR3 length: 15 residues. The library came from three nested PCR rounds adapted from ARM-PCR protocols. TCRdb independently ran MiXCR on the multiplex PCR reads; one entry per CDR3 protein. Of roughly 43,000 distinct CDR3 sequences in the sample, roughly 60% were seen once. The study's findings and limits: Compared with tumor, normal lung showed significantly lower TCR diversity. In normal lung, the top 100 clones were significantly more dominant than in tumor.

The sequence came from a man aged 50 or older with non-small cell lung cancer. This chain joins TRBV6-1 and TRBJ1-5; 7 bases agree with TRBD1. The sample consisted of distant non-tumor lung tissue. CDR3 in DNA: TGTGCCAGCAGTTCTAGGCAGGGGGGCACTCAGCCCCAGCATTTT. It specifies CASSSRQGGTQPQHF.